This T cell receptor (beta chain) was identified during a study of CD8 T cells in Susac syndrome. After extraction with the RNeasy kit, about 0.5 to 1 ug of the RNA was reverse transcribed using random hexamers. TCRdb analysed the immunoSEQ multiplex PCR reads with MiXCR anew, one entry per CDR3 protein. The data hold 210,000 or so distinct CDR3 sequences, with over 90% observed a single time. This TCR derives from a human donor with Susac syndrome. The source material was CD4+ T cells from PBMCs.

Written as DNA, the CDR3 is TGTGCCAGCAGTTCTCTAGATACCGGGGAGCTGTTTTTT. This codes for CASSSLDTGELFF. This chain joins TRBV12-3 or TRBV12-4 and TRBJ2-2; no clear D gene. Trimming shortened V by 4 bases and J by 5 bases, and 8 bases separated the two germline ends. The CDR3 extends over 13 amino acids.